This T cell receptor beta chain was sequenced during a study of CD8 T cells in Susac syndrome. The RNA input was roughly 0.45 to 1 ug, and it was reverse transcribed with random hexamers. In TCRdb, the immunoSEQ multiplex PCR reads were re-called with MiXCR into one record per CDR3 protein. Among over 100,000 distinct CDR3 sequences listed, around 94% were seen once. Study conclusions and caveats: Among people with Susac, CD8+ clonal expansion was greatest in TEMRA cells and active patients.

On this clonotype itself: Its antigen is unknown.

The length of the CDR3 is 13 residues. V lost 6 bases and J lost 1, with 8 bases in between. Peripheral blood CD8+ and CD4+ T cells were profiled by TCR beta sequencing. Each Susac syndrome patient had definite or probable disease by recently defined criteria. This TCR was recovered from a human donor with Susac syndrome. The rearrangement uses TRBV12-3 or TRBV12-4 and TRBJ2-3; D may be TRBD2 (6 bases). The material sequenced was CD8+ T cells from PBMCs. DNA of the CDR3: TGTGCCAGCAGACGACTAGGCACAGATACGCAGTATTTT. Protein product: CASRRLGTDTQYF.